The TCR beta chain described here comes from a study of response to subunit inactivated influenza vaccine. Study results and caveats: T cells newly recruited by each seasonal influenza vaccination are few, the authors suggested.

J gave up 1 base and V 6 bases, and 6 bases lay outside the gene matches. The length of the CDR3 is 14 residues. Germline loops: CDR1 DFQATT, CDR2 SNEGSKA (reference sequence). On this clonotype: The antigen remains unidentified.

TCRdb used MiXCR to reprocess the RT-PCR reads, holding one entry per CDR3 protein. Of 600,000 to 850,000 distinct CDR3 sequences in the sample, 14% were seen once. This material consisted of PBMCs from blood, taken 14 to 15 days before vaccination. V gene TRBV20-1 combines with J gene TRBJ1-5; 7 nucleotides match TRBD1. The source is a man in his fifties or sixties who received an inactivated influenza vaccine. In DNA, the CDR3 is TGCAGTGCGAACAGGGGAGGAAGCAATCAGCCCCAGCATTTT. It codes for CSANRGGSNQPQHF.